The clone carrying this T cell receptor beta chain has at least ten counts. Any patient presenting with uncontrolled infection, other autoimmune disease, pregnancy or lactation was left out. The entry originates in a study of T cells in Graves' hyperthyroidism and ophthalmopathy. TCR beta CDR3 region amplification was performed from RNA transcripts. Carried out on the TCR CDR3, a first-round RT-PCR used the HTBI primer set. One entry per CDR3 protein results from TCRdb running MiXCR on the multiplex PCR reads. The sample has around 540,000 distinct CDR3 sequences; more than 45% are singletons. Material: peripheral blood or thyroid tissue (not recorded which). The source of this sequence is a woman younger than 35 with Graves' hyperthyroidism.

CDR3 residues: CSVSREWGAETQYF. CDR3 DNA sequence: TGCAGTGTCAGCCGAGAGTGGGGGGCAGAGACCCAGTACTTC. The chain employs TRBV29-1 and TRBJ2-5, with D possibly being TRBD1 or TRBD2 (6 bases each). This CDR3 region has 14 residues. The germline gives CDR1 SQVTM, CDR2 ANQGSEA.